The 12 T cell receptor beta chains in this list originate from one sample, sequenced in a study of early T cells in non-severe SARS-CoV-2 infection. TCRdb re-analysed the 5' RACE reads in MiXCR, keeping a single row per CDR3 protein. Of under 85,000 distinct CDR3 sequences listed, about an eighth are singletons. Sequencing was performed on whole blood, taken at baseline. The receptors shown here come from an adult who was a healthcare worker with PCR-confirmed SARS-CoV-2 infection or an uninfected control (not recorded which).

This clonotype has more than one count but fewer than ten. The gene calls are TRBV6-5 and TRBJ1-1; no reliable D call. Germline V gene sequence: CDR1 MNHEY, CDR2 SVGAGI. V was pared by 4 bases and J by 5 bases, with 11 bases between. The length of the CDR3 is 13 residues. In DNA, the CDR3 is TGTGCCAGCAGTTTGACCCCCGGGACTGAAGCTTTCTTT. Translating it yields CASSLTPGTEAFF.

V usage is TRBV7-2 and J usage is TRBJ2-7; 7 bases agree with TRBD2. The CDR3 totals 14 residues. Germline CDR1 and CDR2: SGHTA and FQGNSA. J lost 3 bases, V lost 5 bases, and 7 bases had no gene match. The CDR3 loop is CASSRRAGDYEQYF. CDR3 sequence (DNA): TGTGCCAGCAGCCGCCGGGCGGGAGACTACGAGCAGTACTTC. Complete variable domain (other parts from reference TRBV7-2 and TRBJ2-7): GAGVSQSPSNKVTEKGKDVELRCDPISGHTALYWYRQSLGQGLEFLIYFQGNSAPDKSGLPSDRFSAERTGGSVSTLTIQRTQQEDSAVYLCASSRRAGDYEQYFGPGTRLTVT.

There are a few counts of this clonotype. The chain couples TRBV5-1 to TRBJ2-2, with 10 nucleotides matching TRBD2. V shed 3 bases, J shed 4 bases, and the junction held 6 bases outside the gene matches. Germline CDR1 SGHRS, CDR2 YFSETQ. CDR3 length equals 16 residues. CDR3 residues: CASSSIAGGPTGELFF. The DNA for the CDR3 is TGCGCCAGCAGCTCAATAGCGGGGGGACCCACCGGGGAGCTGTTTTTT.

This clonotype was picked up a small number of times. This chain connects TRBV5-1 to TRBJ2-5; 16 bases map to TRBD2. Germline CDR1 SGHRS, CDR2 YFSETQ. V was pared by 4 bases and J by 4 bases, with 4 bases of the junction left unmatched. The CDR3 has 16 amino acids. For the CDR3, the DNA is TGCGCCAGCAGCGCGGGACTAGCGGGGGGGCGAGAGACCCAGTACTTC. Amino acids: CASSAGLAGGRETQYF.

This clonotype was detected only a few times. The V and J genes are TRBV7-3 and TRBJ2-3, with D maybe TRBD2 (6 bases). The CDR3 loop spans 16 amino acids. Trimming shortened V by 1 base and J by 1 base, and 12 bases separated the two germline ends. Germline CDR1 SGHTA, CDR2 FQGTGA. CDR3 amino acids: CASSLRSASGTDTQYF. DNA of the CDR3: TGTGCCAGCAGCTTAAGATCGGCTAGCGGCACAGATACGCAGTATTTT.

The chain joins TRBV27 to TRBJ2-1, with 11 bases fitting TRBD2. The CDR3 is made up of 15 amino acids. J lost 9 bases, V lost 5 bases, and 9 bases had no gene match. CDR1 MNHEY and CDR2 SMNVEV come from the germline V gene (reference sequence). CDR3 DNA: TGTGCCAGCAGTCCCTTAGCGGGAGGGGATGGTGAGCAGTTCTTC. It specifies CASSPLAGGDGEQFF.

The chain uses TRBV6-1 and TRBJ2-3, with 7 bases that match TRBD1. V lost 4 bases and J lost 8; bases outside the gene matches: 15. This CDR3 region has 16 residues. Looked up from germline, CDR1 is MNHNS and CDR2 is SASEGT. CDR3 DNA sequence: TGTGCCAGCAGTGGAACCGGGACAGAGCAACGTGGTACGCAGTATTTT. It codes for CASSGTGTEQRGTQYF.

V usage is TRBV7-3 and J usage is TRBJ2-3; D gene unclear. V gave up 5 bases and J gave up 0 bases, with 9 bases separating them. The CDR3 covers 14 residues. Germline-derived CDR1 and CDR2 are SGHTA and FQGTGA. CDR3 bases: TGTGCCAGCAGCCCTGATACTAGCACAGATACGCAGTATTTT. As protein: CASSPDTSTDTQYF.

This clonotype showed up many times. The rearrangement joins TRBV5-6 to TRBJ2-7, with 16 bases that match TRBD2. Germline loops: CDR1 SGHDT, CDR2 YYEEEE. Losses at the gene ends were 4 bases for V and 2 bases for J; bases not matched to a gene: 6. This CDR3 has 17 residues. The CDR3 region has the DNA TGTGCCAGCAGCCCACTCGGGACTAGCGGGGGGGCCTACGAGCAGTACTTC. The encoded protein is CASSPLGTSGGAYEQYF.

This clonotype was seen repeatedly, ten times or more. The CDR3 here is CASSNWDRDTGELFF. CDR3 sequence (DNA): TGCGCCAGCAGCAACTGGGACAGAGACACCGGGGAGCTGTTTTTT. The V call is TRBV5-1, the J call TRBJ2-2; 7 bases line up with TRBD1. Germline V gives CDR1 SGHRS, CDR2 YFSETQ. The trim removed 4 bases at V and 3 bases at J, leaving 6 bases unmatched. CDR3 length equals 15 residues.

The chain is built from TRBV16 and TRBJ2-2; D possibly corresponds to TRBD1 (6 bases). Trimming stripped 4 bases from V and 6 bases from J, with 9 bases between. The CDR3 length is 13 residues. CDR1 is KGHSY and CDR2 is FQNENV in the germline V gene. The CDR3 DNA sequence: TGTGCCAGCAGCCCAAACAGGGCCGGGGAGCTGTTTTTT. Translating gives CASSPNRAGELFF.

The table lists this clonotype with many counts. The chain couples TRBV6-1 to TRBJ2-7; no clear D. The germline V gene encodes CDR1 MNHNS and CDR2 SASEGT. Trimming pared 1 base from V and 1 base from J, leaving 5 bases between. The CDR3 is made up of 13 amino acids. The CDR3 sequence is CASSEGFSYEQYF. The CDR3 coding sequence is TGTGCCAGCAGTGAAGGTTTTTCCTACGAGCAGTACTTC.